This passage covers 10 T cell receptor beta chains from one sample sequenced in a study of cytomegalovirus exposure and HLA in healthy donors. TCRdb keeps only in-frame clones here, not all; method: immunoSEQ multiplex PCR. The data contain 80,000 to 100,000 clones, approximately 90% of them singletons. Sequencing used PBMCs. These receptors originate from a man aged 30 to 39 in good health and CMV-seronegative.

This chain's CDR3 is CASSLVVSGAYNEQFF. CDR3 in DNA: TGCGCCAGCAGCTTGGTAGTATCAGGGGCCTACAATGAGCAGTTCTTC. This chain uses TRBV5-1 with TRBJ2-1, with D perhaps TRBD1 (6 bases). The CDR3 covers 16 residues. V lost 0 bases, J lost 2 bases, and 12 bases lay in between. Germline V gene lookup returns CDR1 SGHRS and CDR2 YFSETQ. Full variable domain (rest looked up from reference TRBV5-1 and TRBJ2-1): KAGVTQTPRYLIKTRGQQVTLSCSPISGHRSVSWYQQTPGQGLQFLFEYFSETQRNKGNFPGRFSGRQFSNSRSEMNVSTLELGDSALYLCASSLVVSGAYNEQFFGPGTRLTVL.

The chain uses TRBV2 and TRBJ1-3, with D possibly being TRBD1 (6 bases). CDR1 is SNHLY, CDR2 FYNNEI, per germline. V lost 6 bases to trimming and J lost 10 bases, with 16 bases between them. The CDR3 extends over 13 amino acids. This CDR3 is CASRDRGLETIYF. The CDR3 nucleotides read TGTGCCAGCAGGGACAGAGGCCTGGAGACCATATATTTT. Combining the CDR3 with reference TRBV2 and TRBJ1-3 gives the whole variable domain EPEVTQTPSHQVTQMGQEVILRCVPISNHLYFYWYRQILGQKVEFLVSFYNNEISEKSEIFDDQFSVERPDGSNFTLKIRSTKLEDSAMYFCASRDRGLETIYFGEGSWLTVV.

J is TRBJ1-5 and V is TRBV28, with a possible D match to TRBD1 (5 bases). This CDR3 has 16 amino acids. Looked up from germline, CDR1 is MDHEN and CDR2 is SYDVKM. Trimming removed 3 bases from V and 2 bases from J, with 14 bases in between. CDR3 loop: CASSFVRGYGNQPQHF. In nucleotides, the CDR3 is TGTGCCAGCAGTTTCGTTCGGGGGTATGGCAATCAGCCCCAGCATTTT.

About this clone: At one end the junction does not follow the germline gene, possibly because of a read error. V is TRBV2 and J is TRBJ2-7; 14 bases are shared with TRBD2. CDR1 is SNHLY and CDR2 is FYNNEI in the germline V gene. This CDR3 is built from 20 residues. The CDR3 here is CATIETGAGTSGSSSFEQYF. DNA of the CDR3: TGTGCCACCATAGAAACGGGGGCCGGGACTAGCGGGAGCAGTTCCTTCGAGCAGTACTTC.

The CDR3 bases are TGTGCCAGCAGTGAAGGGGCGGGGGAGACCCAGTACTTC. Translation: CASSEGAGETQYF. The J gene is TRBJ2-5, the V gene TRBV6-1; TRBD2 might be the D (6 bases). The CDR3 covers 13 residues. Germline V gene sequence: CDR1 MNHNS, CDR2 SASEGT. The germline V and J ends were trimmed by 1 base and 5 bases, with 8 bases remaining between them.

The chain uses TRBV10-2 and TRBJ1-1; no definite D call. Germline CDR1 WSHSY, CDR2 SAAADI. Trimming left V 1 base short and J 7 bases short, with 7 bases between. This CDR3 has 12 amino acids. This CDR3 reads CASSEYWYEAFF. The CDR3 DNA reads as TGCGCCAGCAGTGAGTACTGGTATGAAGCTTTCTTT.

The CDR3 bases are TGTGCCAGCAGCTTAGAAACCACAGGGGGCTCTGGAAACACCATATATTTT. Amino acids: CASSLETTGGSGNTIYF. The chain employs TRBV7-2 and TRBJ1-3, with 8 bases that match TRBD1. The CDR3 runs 17 residues. Looked up from germline, CDR1 is SGHTA and CDR2 is FQGNSA. With 1 base clipped from V and 0 bases from J, the junction kept 5 bases outside the gene matches.

V and J are TRBV6-1 and TRBJ2-7, with 9 bases that match TRBD1. CDR3 length equals 16 residues. Looked up from germline, CDR1 is MNHNS and CDR2 is SASEGT. Germline trimming cut 2 bases from V and 2 bases from J; bases unmatched to any gene: 7. CDR3 sequence: CASSELGQGSAYEQYF. CDR3 coding DNA: TGTGCCAGCAGTGAACTGGGACAGGGATCGGCCTACGAGCAGTACTTC.

This clone was seen just once. Here the CDR3 DNA reads TGCGCCAGCAGTTCTAGCGGGAGGATGGAAGAGACCCAGTACTTC. Translated: CASSSSGRMEETQYF. The J gene is TRBJ2-5, the V gene TRBV5-1, with 11 bases lining up with TRBD2. The CDR3 extends over 15 amino acids. V trimming: 5 bases; J trimming: 3 bases; junction bases outside the gene matches: 6. Germline CDR1 is SGHRS and CDR2 is YFSETQ.

The rearrangement uses TRBV6-5 and TRBJ2-5, with TRBD1 identical over 9 bases. J was trimmed by 4 bases and V by 2 bases; bases with no gene match: 8. The length of the CDR3 is 16 residues. Germline-derived CDR1 and CDR2 are MNHEY and SVGAGI. This CDR3 is CASSYDRGGARETQYF. The CDR3 bases are TGTGCCAGCAGTTACGACAGGGGGGGTGCTAGAGAGACCCAGTACTTC.